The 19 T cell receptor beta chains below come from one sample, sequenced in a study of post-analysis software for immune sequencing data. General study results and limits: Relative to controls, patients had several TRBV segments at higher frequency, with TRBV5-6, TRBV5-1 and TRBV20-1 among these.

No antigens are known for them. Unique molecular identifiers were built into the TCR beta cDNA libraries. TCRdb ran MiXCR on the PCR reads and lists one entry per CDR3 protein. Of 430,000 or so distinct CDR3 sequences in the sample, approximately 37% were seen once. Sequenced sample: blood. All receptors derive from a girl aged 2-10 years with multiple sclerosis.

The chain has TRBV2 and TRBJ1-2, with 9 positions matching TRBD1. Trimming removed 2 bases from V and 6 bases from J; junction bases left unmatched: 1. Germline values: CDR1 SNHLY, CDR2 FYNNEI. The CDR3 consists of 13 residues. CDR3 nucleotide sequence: TGTGCCAGCAGTGAAAGGACAGGGGATGGCTACACCTTC. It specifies CASSERTGDGYTF.

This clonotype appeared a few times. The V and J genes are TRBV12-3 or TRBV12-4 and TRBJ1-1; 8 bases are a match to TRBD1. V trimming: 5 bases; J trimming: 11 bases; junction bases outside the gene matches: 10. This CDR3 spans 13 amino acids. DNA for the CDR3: TGTGCCAGCAGTCCCGGGACAGGCAGTATTGCTTTCTTT. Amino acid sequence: CASSPGTGSIAFF.

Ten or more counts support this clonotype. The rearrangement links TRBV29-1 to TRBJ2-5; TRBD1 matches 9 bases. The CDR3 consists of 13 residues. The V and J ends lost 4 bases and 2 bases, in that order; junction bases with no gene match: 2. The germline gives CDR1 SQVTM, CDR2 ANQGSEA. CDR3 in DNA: TGCAGCGTTGGGGGACAGGGACAAGAGACCCAGTACTTC. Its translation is CSVGGQGQETQYF. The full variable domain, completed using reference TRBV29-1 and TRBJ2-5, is SAVISQKPSRDICQRGTSLTIQCQVDSQVTMMFWYRQQPGQSLTLIATANQGSEATYESGFVIDKFPISRPNLTFSTLTVSNMSPEDSSIYLCSVGGQGQETQYFGPGTRLLVL.

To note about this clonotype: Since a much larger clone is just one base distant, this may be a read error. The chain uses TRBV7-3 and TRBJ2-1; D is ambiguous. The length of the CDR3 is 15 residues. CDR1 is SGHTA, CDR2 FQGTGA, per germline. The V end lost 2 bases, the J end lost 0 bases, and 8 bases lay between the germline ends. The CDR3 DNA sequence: TGTGCCAGCAGCTTAGACGCGAGCTCCTACAATGAGCAGTTCTTC. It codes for CASSLDASSYNEQFF.

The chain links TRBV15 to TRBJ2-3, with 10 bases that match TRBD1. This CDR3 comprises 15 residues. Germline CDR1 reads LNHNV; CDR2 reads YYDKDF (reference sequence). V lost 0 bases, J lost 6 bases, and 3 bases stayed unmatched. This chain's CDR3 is CATSREGQGLDTQYF. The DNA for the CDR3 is TGTGCCACCAGCAGAGAGGGACAGGGGCTGGATACGCAGTATTTT. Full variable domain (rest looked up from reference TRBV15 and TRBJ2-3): DAMVIQNPRYQVTQFGKPVTLSCSQTLNHNVMYWYQQKSSQAPKLLFHYYDKDFNNEADTPDNFQSRRPNTSFCFLDIRSPGLGDTAMYLCATSREGQGLDTQYFGPGTRLTVL.

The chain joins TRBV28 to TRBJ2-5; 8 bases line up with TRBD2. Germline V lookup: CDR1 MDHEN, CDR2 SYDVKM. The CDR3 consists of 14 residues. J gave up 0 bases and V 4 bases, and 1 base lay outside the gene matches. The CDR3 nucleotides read TGTGCCAGCAGTTCACTAGCGGACCAAGAGACCCAGTACTTC. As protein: CASSSLADQETQYF.

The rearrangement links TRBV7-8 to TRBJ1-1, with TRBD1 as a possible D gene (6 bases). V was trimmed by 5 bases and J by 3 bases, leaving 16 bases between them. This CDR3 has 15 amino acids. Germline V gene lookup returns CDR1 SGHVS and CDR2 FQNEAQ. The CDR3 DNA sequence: TGTGCCAGCAGCCTCTCCAGGGGTGGGGACACTGAAGCTTTCTTT. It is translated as CASSLSRGGDTEAFF.

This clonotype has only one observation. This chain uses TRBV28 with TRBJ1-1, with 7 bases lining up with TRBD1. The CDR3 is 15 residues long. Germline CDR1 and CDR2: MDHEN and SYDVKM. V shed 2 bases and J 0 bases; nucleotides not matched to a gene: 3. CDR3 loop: CASSLRGTVNTEAFF. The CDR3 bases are TGTGCCAGCAGTTTACGAGGGACAGTGAACACTGAAGCTTTCTTT.

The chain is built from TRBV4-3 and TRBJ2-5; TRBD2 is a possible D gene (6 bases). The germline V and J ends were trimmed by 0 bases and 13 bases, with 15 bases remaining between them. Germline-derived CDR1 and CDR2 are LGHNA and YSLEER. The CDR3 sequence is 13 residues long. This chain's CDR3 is CASSQDFETRMYF. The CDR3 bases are TGCGCCAGCAGCCAAGACTTTGAGACTAGGATGTACTTC.

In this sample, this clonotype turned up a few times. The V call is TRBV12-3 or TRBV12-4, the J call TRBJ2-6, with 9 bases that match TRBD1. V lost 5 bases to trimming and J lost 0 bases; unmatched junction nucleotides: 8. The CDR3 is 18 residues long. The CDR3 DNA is TGTGCCAGCAGTGAAAGGACAGGGGTCCTCTCTGGGGCCAACGTCCTGACTTTC. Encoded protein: CASSERTGVLSGANVLTF.

The DNA for the CDR3 is TGTGCCAGCAGCTTGGGCAGGGACAGAGCTAACTATGGCTACACCTTC. It yields the protein CASSLGRDRANYGYTF. V usage is TRBV7-9 and J usage is TRBJ1-2; 7 positions match TRBD1. V dropped 3 bases and J dropped 0; count of bases not matched to a gene: 7. Germline CDR1 reads SEHNR; CDR2 reads FQNEAQ (reference sequence). The CDR3 runs to 16 residues.

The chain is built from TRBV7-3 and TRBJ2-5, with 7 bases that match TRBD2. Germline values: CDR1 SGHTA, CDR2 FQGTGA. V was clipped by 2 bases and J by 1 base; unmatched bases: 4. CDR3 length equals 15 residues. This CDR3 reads CASSLGGVAQETQYF. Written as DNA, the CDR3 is TGTGCCAGCAGCTTAGGGGGGGTAGCCCAAGAGACCCAGTACTTC.

The CDR3 nucleotides are TGTGCCAGCAGCTTATGGGGTGATGCAACTAATGAAAAACTGTTTTTT. Its protein is CASSLWGDATNEKLFF. The chain uses TRBV7-8 and TRBJ1-4, with D uncertain. V lost 2 bases and J lost 0, with 10 bases in between. This CDR3 comprises 16 residues. Germline assignment: CDR1 SGHVS and CDR2 FQNEAQ.

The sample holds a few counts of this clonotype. CDR3 amino acids: CSAPVTSGSSLEQYF. The CDR3 DNA sequence: TGCAGTGCTCCTGTGACTAGCGGGAGCTCTTTAGAGCAGTACTTC. The chain employs TRBV20-1 and TRBJ2-7; 12 bases agree with TRBD2. The junction had 12 bases not matched to a gene; V was cut back by 5 bases and J by 7 bases. The CDR3 totals 15 residues. CDR1 is DFQATT and CDR2 is SNEGSKA in the germline V gene (reference sequence).

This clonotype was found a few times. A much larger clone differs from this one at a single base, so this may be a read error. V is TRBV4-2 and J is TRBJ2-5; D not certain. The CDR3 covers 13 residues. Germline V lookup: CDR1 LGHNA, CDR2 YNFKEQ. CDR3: CVSSQDITETQYF. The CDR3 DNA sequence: TGTGTCAGCAGCCAAGATATCACGGAGACCCAGTACTTC.

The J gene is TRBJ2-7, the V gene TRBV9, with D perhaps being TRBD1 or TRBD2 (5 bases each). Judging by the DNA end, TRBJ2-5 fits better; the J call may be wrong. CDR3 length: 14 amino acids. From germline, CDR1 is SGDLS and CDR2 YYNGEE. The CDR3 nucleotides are TGTGCCAGCAGCGTAGGAGGGGTCAGTCAGACCCAGTACTTC. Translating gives CASSVGGVSQTQYF.

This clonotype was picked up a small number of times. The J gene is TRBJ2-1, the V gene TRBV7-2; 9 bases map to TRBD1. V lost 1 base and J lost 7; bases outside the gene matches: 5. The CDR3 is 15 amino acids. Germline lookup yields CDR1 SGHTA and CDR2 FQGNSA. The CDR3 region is CASSLDRDRENEQFF. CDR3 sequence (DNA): TGTGCCAGCAGCTTAGACAGGGACAGGGAAAATGAGCAGTTCTTC. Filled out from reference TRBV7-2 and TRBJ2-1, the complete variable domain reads GAGVSQSPSNKVTEKGKDVELRCDPISGHTALYWYRQSLGQGLEFLIYFQGNSAPDKSGLPSDRFSAERTGGSVSTLTIQRTQQEDSAVYLCASSLDRDRENEQFFGPGTRLTVL.

CDR3 loop: CASSPPAIGEKTNEQFF. The DNA of the CDR3 is TGCGCCAGCAGCCCGCCGGCTATCGGGGAAAAAACGAATGAGCAGTTCTTC. The chain couples TRBV5-1 to TRBJ2-1; D is perhaps TRBD2 (5 bases). V was shortened by 4 bases and J by 7 bases, with 24 bases between the two germline ends. Looked up from germline, CDR1 is SGHRS and CDR2 is YFSETQ. This CDR3 is built from 17 residues. The full variable domain, with the rest looked up from reference TRBV5-1 and TRBJ2-1, is KAGVTQTPRYLIKTRGQQVTLSCSPISGHRSVSWYQQTPGQGLQFLFEYFSETQRNKGNFPGRFSGRQFSNSRSEMNVSTLELGDSALYLCASSPPAIGEKTNEQFFGPGTRLTVL.

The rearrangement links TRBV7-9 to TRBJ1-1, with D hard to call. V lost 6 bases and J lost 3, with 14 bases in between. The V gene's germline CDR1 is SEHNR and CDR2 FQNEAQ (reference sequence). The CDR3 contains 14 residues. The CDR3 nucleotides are TGTGCCAGCAGTCTCTCGGGAACTTACACTGAAGCTTTCTTT. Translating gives CASSLSGTYTEAFF.